This T cell receptor (beta chain) was sequenced during a study of cytomegalovirus exposure and HLA in healthy donors. Whole-study results and caveats: Despite most TCR sequences being rare, some public TCRs occurred in many donors.

Trimming took off 2 bases at V and 8 bases at J, with 12 bases between the two ends. Germline V gene data show CDR1 as SGHDN and CDR2 as FVKESK. CDR3 length: 14 residues. Details on this clone: What it binds is unknown.

Measured with immunoSEQ multiplex PCR; TCRdb has only the in-frame clones, and not every one. The table shows over 75,000 clones, with around 85% occurring only once. V usage is TRBV14 and J usage is TRBJ1-4, with a weak D call TRBD1 (6 bases). The sample consisted of PBMCs. This receptor was taken from a young man in good health and CMV-seropositive. CDR3 nucleotide sequence: TGTGCCAGCAGCCAACGGGGGGCGGAGGAAAAACTGTTTTTT. This sequence encodes CASSQRGAEEKLFF.